This T cell receptor beta chain came from a study of shared clonotypes between healthy human individuals. In the study overall: In total, the donors were two women and a few men aged 18 to 49.

As originally analysed: Junction-only sequences without quality scores were provided by ImmunoSEQ, so filtering was different. The method was immunoSEQ multiplex PCR; TCRdb's version includes in-frame clones alone and lacks a portion of them. D and trimming were read from the DNA, whereas the V and J calls and clone size are those reported in that table. There are hundreds of thousands of clones in the sample; approximately 96% occur only once, and around 0.12% lies in the top ten. Positively selected for CCR7, the CD45RO-negative cells used as naive CD8 cells excluded terminally differentiated effector memory CD45RA+ cells. Donors were healthy HIV-negative adults without recent acute infections or vaccinations. The V gene end was trimmed by 3 bases and the J gene end by 4 bases; junction bases not matched to a gene: 13. Germline CDR1 and CDR2: SEHNR and FQNEAQ (reference sequence). CDR3 length: 18 amino acids.

The source is a woman in her thirties in good health. V and J are TRBV7-9 and TRBJ2-7; 12 bases align to TRBD2. The sample consisted of naive CD8+ T cells sorted from blood. CDR3 protein: CASSFGLAGPGSFYEQYF. The CDR3 DNA follows: TGTGCCAGCAGCTTTGGACTAGCGGGACCCGGTTCCTTTTACGAGCAGTACTTC.